Here is one T cell receptor (beta chain) with its context. The data originate from a study of graft-versus-host responses after intestinal transplantation. Points from the study as a whole: The recipient marrow held GvH clones, and some of them showed up first in ileum or blood.

Approximately 200,000 CFSE-labeled responder cells were plated with approximately 200,000 irradiated, violet-dye-labeled stimulator cells. With V trimmed by 4 bases and J by 0 bases, 3 bases remained unmatched. The CDR3 contains 13 residues. Germline V gene sequence: CDR1 SQVTM, CDR2 ANQGSEA. Method: immunoSEQ multiplex PCR; TCRdb's copy keeps in-frame clones and lacks some. The data show about 21,000 clones, with 33% seen just once and roughly 8.4% held by the top ten. This TCR derives from a human patient who received an intestinal transplant. This chain connects TRBV29-1 to TRBJ2-7; 7 positions match TRBD2. The sequencing here drew on alloreactive CD8+ T cells from a mixed lymphocyte reaction culture, taken before intestinal transplant. Indicated subset: CFSE-low proliferating T cells sorted from roughly 6-day pre-transplant mixed lymphocyte reaction (GvH or HvG direction). Here the CDR3 reads CSVVGDYSYEQYF. CDR3 nucleotides: TGCAGCGTTGTAGGGGACTACTCCTACGAGCAGTACTTC.